This entry concerns a single T cell receptor (beta chain). Its antigen is unidentified. Profiled with immunoSEQ multiplex PCR; TCRdb holds only in-frame clones, not every one. The sample contains some 1.5 million clones, roughly 96% of which appear only once. V was pared by 7 bases and J by 4 bases, with 17 bases between. In germline, CDR1 is SGHKS, CDR2 YYEKEE (reference sequence). The CDR3 covers 14 residues. This sample is part of a study of shared clonotypes between healthy human individuals. About the research overall: The people who gave samples were a couple of women and three men aged 18 to 49. Study-wide results and limits: Some clonotypes were shared by all four sorted-subset donors, while others were not shared. The non-shared ones had lower generation probabilities than the shared ones. The sharing of 4% to 5.5% of naive CD4 clonotypes was seen across a handful of donors.

This clonotype was obtained from a man in his thirties or forties in good health. The chain has TRBV5-5 and TRBJ2-5, with D possibly TRBD1 on 6 matching bases. The specimen was naive CD4+ T cells sorted from blood. Subset given: CD45RA+ positively selected. The CDR3 here is CASGRQTGIETQYF. The CDR3 DNA sequence: TGTGCCAGCGGCAGACAAACAGGGATAGAGACCCAGTACTTC.